The 14 T cell receptor beta chains below all came from one sample that was sequenced in a study of T cell responses to AZD1222 COVID-19 vaccine. This table comes from immunoSEQ multiplex PCR, and its TCRdb copy is limited to in-frame clones, with some not included. The profile covers about 50,000 clones, with approximately 85% appearing a single time and about 14% taken by the ten largest. Sequenced material: peripheral blood, taken on day 0 of AZD1222 vaccination. These receptors all stem from an adult in good health.

This chain connects TRBV7-8 to TRBJ2-4; the match to TRBD1 covers 11 bases. The trim removed 3 bases at V and 6 bases at J, leaving 13 bases unmatched. CDR1 and CDR2 from the germline V gene are SGHVS and FQNEAQ. This CDR3 has 18 residues. CDR3 sequence: CASSLSVQDRGLGNIQYF. The DNA for the CDR3 is TGTGCCAGCAGCTTGAGTGTTCAGGACAGGGGGCTCGGAAACATTCAGTACTTC. Variable domain in full (rest from reference TRBV7-8 and TRBJ2-4): GAGVSQSPRYKVAKRGQDVALRCDPISGHVSLFWYQQALGQGPEFLTYFQNEAQLDKSGLPSDRFFAERPEGSVSTLKIQRTQQEDSAVYLCASSLSVQDRGLGNIQYFGAGTRLSVL.

J is TRBJ2-1 and V is TRBV5-1; TRBD2 agrees at 14 bases. The CDR3 runs to 17 residues. Germline lookup yields CDR1 SGHRS and CDR2 YFSETQ. Trimming cost V 4 bases and J 2 bases; bases outside gene matches: 5. CDR3 bases: TGCGCCAGCAGCCCTGGACTAGCGGGGGGTACCTACAATGAGCAGTTCTTC. It is translated as CASSPGLAGGTYNEQFF.

V usage is TRBV15 and J usage is TRBJ2-5; D not certain. V was clipped by 2 bases and J by 2 bases, with 12 bases between them. Germline V gene sequence: CDR1 LNHNV, CDR2 YYDKDF (reference sequence). This CDR3 has 15 residues. The DNA of the CDR3 is TGTGCCACCAGCAGATACCTGAAGGTTCAAGAGACCCAGTACTTC. It yields the protein CATSRYLKVQETQYF.

The chain uses TRBV10-3 and TRBJ2-3; D unresolved. CDR1 is ENHRY, CDR2 SYGVKD, per germline. The V end lost 10 bases, the J end lost 6 bases, and 11 bases lay between the germline ends. The CDR3 is made up of 11 amino acids. The CDR3 coding sequence is TGTGCCACCGGCCGTACGGATACGCAGTATTTT. It codes for CATGRTDTQYF.

This rearrangement joins TRBV27 to TRBJ2-1, with D possibly matching TRBD2 (6 bases). There are 16 residues in the CDR3. Trimming shortened V by 6 bases and J by 8 bases, and 23 bases separated the two germline ends. CDR1 is MNHEY, CDR2 SMNVEV, per germline (reference sequence). The chain's CDR3 is CASSPRLTSSSDEQFF. Here the CDR3 DNA reads TGTGCCAGCAGCCCTCGTTTAACTAGCTCGTCCGATGAGCAGTTCTTC.

V gene TRBV5-5 combines with J gene TRBJ2-3, with 8 bases aligning to TRBD1. The trim removed 4 bases at V and 2 bases at J, leaving 9 bases unmatched. The CDR3 extends over 16 amino acids. Germline V gene data show CDR1 as SGHKS and CDR2 as YYEKEE (reference sequence). CDR3 DNA sequence: TGTGCCAGCAGCCCACGTCCGGACAGGGTCACAGATACGCAGTATTTT. It translates to CASSPRPDRVTDTQYF.

V is TRBV28 and J is TRBJ1-6, with 7 bases aligning to TRBD1. This CDR3 comprises 17 residues. Germline CDR1 and CDR2: MDHEN and SYDVKM. V lost 3 bases, J lost 0 bases, and 5 bases stayed unmatched. The CDR3 protein is CASSLGTVSSYNSPLHF. In DNA, the CDR3 is TGTGCCAGCAGTTTGGGGACAGTTAGCTCCTATAATTCACCCCTCCACTTT.

The chain has TRBV5-5 and TRBJ2-7; perhaps D is TRBD1 or TRBD2 (6 bases each). Trimming shortened V by 4 bases and J by 4 bases, and 18 bases separated the two germline ends. The CDR3 is 15 amino acids. Germline loops: CDR1 SGHKS, CDR2 YYEKEE (reference sequence). In DNA, the CDR3 is TGTGCCAGCAGCCGCATACGGACAGCGGGTTACGAGCAGTACTTC. It is translated as CASSRIRTAGYEQYF.

In DNA form, the CDR3 reads TGTGCCAGTTCTTTGTCAGGGGTTCAGCCCCAGCATTTT. Translating it yields CASSLSGVQPQHF. This chain links TRBV19 with TRBJ1-5, with TRBD1 as a possible D gene (6 bases). There are 13 residues in the CDR3. CDR1 and CDR2 from the germline V gene are LNHDA and SQIVND (reference sequence). Trimming removed 8 bases at V and 6 bases at J, with 14 bases between. The complete variable domain, with remaining parts taken from reference TRBV19 and TRBJ1-5, reads DGGITQSPKYLFRKEGQNVTLSCEQNLNHDAMYWYRQDPGQGLRLIYYSQIVNDFQKGDIAEGYSVSREKKESFPLTVTSAQKNPTAFYLCASSLSGVQPQHFGDGTRLSIL.

The chain employs TRBV28 and TRBJ1-5, with D possibly being TRBD1 (5 bases). V lost 7 bases and J lost 5, with 15 bases in between. The CDR3 extends over 14 amino acids. CDR1 is MDHEN, CDR2 SYDVKM, per germline. The CDR3 DNA sequence: TGTGCCAGCAAAGGAGGGGTGAGGGATCAGCCCCAGCATTTT. Its translation is CASKGGVRDQPQHF.

The chain links TRBV7-8 to TRBJ1-1, with a tentative D call TRBD1 (6 bases). CDR1 SGHVS and CDR2 FQNEAQ come from the germline V gene. The germline V and J ends were trimmed by 1 base and 5 bases, with 11 bases remaining between them. The CDR3 length is 14 residues. The CDR3, as DNA: TGTGCCAGCAGCTTAGGCGACAGGTTTACTGAAGCTTTCTTT. It encodes CASSLGDRFTEAFF.

The J gene is TRBJ1-1, the V gene TRBV12-3 or TRBV12-4; 8 bases agree with TRBD1. J was trimmed by 6 bases and V by 7 bases; bases with no gene match: 4. CDR3 length: 12 residues. CDR3 nucleotides: TGTGCCAGCAACGACAGGGGTGCTGAAGCTTTCTTT. It codes for CASNDRGAEAFF.

V gene TRBV9 combines with J gene TRBJ2-3, with 10 bases lining up with TRBD1. The J segment lost 5 bases and the V segment lost 4 bases, leaving 7 bases of the junction unmatched. The CDR3 length is 15 residues. Germline V gene data show CDR1 as SGDLS and CDR2 as YYNGEE. The CDR3 DNA is TGTGCCAGCAGCACGAGGGGGACAGGGGAAGATACGCAGTATTTT. This translates into CASSTRGTGEDTQYF.

The V and J genes are TRBV5-5 and TRBJ1-6, with TRBD1 matching over 7 bases. CDR3 length: 15 amino acids. Per germline, CDR1 SGHKS and CDR2 YYEKEE (reference sequence). V trimming: 7 bases; J trimming: 7 bases; junction bases outside the gene matches: 11. CDR3 loop: CASGQKTGRNSPLHF. In nucleotides, the CDR3 is TGTGCCAGCGGTCAAAAGACAGGGAGAAATTCACCCCTCCACTTT. The whole variable domain, filled in from reference TRBV5-5 and TRBJ1-6, reads DAGVTQSPTHLIKTRGQQVTLRCSPISGHKSVSWYQQVLGQGPQFIFQYYEKEERGRGNFPDRFSARQFPNYSSELNVNALLLGDSALYLCASGQKTGRNSPLHFGNGTRLTVT.